Sequencing of this T cell receptor beta chain was carried out in a study of blood T cell repertoires in COVID-19. In the study overall: T cells, B-cell-depleted T cells, or PBMCs supplied cDNA or gDNA.

TCRdb's table, derived via immunoSEQ multiplex PCR, lists solely in-frame clones and lacks some. The sample gives hundreds of thousands of clones, roughly nine tenths of which show up once; roughly 1.8% is in the top ten. Worth noting for this clone: The same CDR3 can be traced to other DNA sequences in this sample.

The CDR3 is made up of 14 amino acids. V trimming: 2 bases; J trimming: 0 bases; junction bases outside the gene matches: 0. Germline lookup yields CDR1 SGHRS and CDR2 YFSETQ. This clonotype was sampled from a young woman with acute COVID-19. This rearrangement joins TRBV5-1 to TRBJ1-1; TRBD1 aligns across 8 bases. Sequencing was carried out using PBMCs or T cells enriched from blood (not recorded which). In nucleotides, the CDR3 is TGCGCCAGCAGCTTACAGGGGGTGAACACTGAAGCTTTCTTT. Translated: CASSLQGVNTEAFF. Using reference TRBV5-1 and TRBJ1-1 for the parts outside the CDR3, the full variable domain is KAGVTQTPRYLIKTRGQQVTLSCSPISGHRSVSWYQQTPGQGLQFLFEYFSETQRNKGNFPGRFSGRQFSNSRSEMNVSTLELGDSALYLCASSLQGVNTEAFFGQGTRLTVV.